What follows describes a single T cell receptor (beta chain). No antigen is known for it. Time point of the sample: baseline, week 1 (first vaccination visit). Treatment reported: pre-vaccination baseline after standard-of-care therapy. The sample is drawn from a study of a mutant IDH1 vaccine in newly diagnosed glioma. Overall study: Earlier care involved radiotherapy, temozolomide, or both, and the majority received both.

Study-level results: Pseudoprogression apparently tracked independently of changes in top peripheral T cell clonotypes.

Clones were read by immunoSEQ multiplex PCR, and TCRdb kept only the in-frame ones, dropping some. The data hold some 95,000 clones, with about 80% observed a single time. The origin of this receptor is a middle-aged man with glioma. Sample: PBMCs, taken from a glioma patient treated with radiotherapy, temozolomide or both.

The CDR3 protein is CASSYTGDYGYTF. CDR3 DNA sequence: TGTGCCAGCAGCTACACAGGGGACTATGGCTACACCTTC. The chain uses TRBV7-3 and TRBJ1-2, with 7 bases identical to TRBD1. The CDR3 has 13 amino acids. CDR1 is SGHTA, CDR2 FQGTGA, per germline. V lost 4 bases and J lost 3; bases outside the gene matches: 2.